Included here is one T cell receptor beta chain sequence, with context. Its antigen is undetermined. The identical CDR3 is also encoded by other nucleotide sequences in the sample. Using immunoSEQ multiplex PCR, the repertoire was profiled, and TCRdb retains in-frame clones only, with some absent. The data contain about 2.1 million clones, around 93% of them singletons. This CDR3 is 14 amino acids long. Germline CDR1 SGHVS, CDR2 FNYEAQ. V was cut by 2 bases and J by 0 bases, with 8 bases left in between. The record originates from a study of shared clonotypes between healthy human individuals. Overall study findings and caveats: A small donor pool kept down the genetic and exposure-history diversity that was represented. Read depth was anticipated to influence clonotype sharing among donors. Naive subsets typically showed greater estimated richness than memory subsets.

CD45RO negativity and positive selection for CCR7 defined naive CD8 cells, a population that excluded terminally differentiated effector memory CD45RA+ cells. This receptor was identified in a man between 18 and 35 years old in good health. Some clones in this sample may be carry-over from other donors' samples. The sequencing input was naive CD8+ T cells from PBMCs. This chain joins TRBV7-6 and TRBJ2-7; D is ambiguous. As DNA, the CDR3 is TGTGCCAGCAGCTTACGAGAGAGCTCCTACGAGCAGTACTTC. This translates into CASSLRESSYEQYF.